What follows is one T cell receptor beta chain and its context. The table came from immunoSEQ multiplex PCR; TCRdb's copy has only in-frame clones and leaves some out. The sample holds around 60,000 clones, about 94% seen once. The entry originates in a study of T cell changes during pregnancy in multiple sclerosis. The germline gives CDR1 ENHRY, CDR2 SYGVKD. V was clipped by 7 bases and J by 2 bases, with 12 bases between them. There are 14 residues in the CDR3. Sample: peripheral blood, taken in the third trimester of pregnancy. The chain is built from TRBV10-3 and TRBJ1-3, with a weak D call TRBD1 (5 bases). The sequence was obtained from a female donor in good health, enrolled as a control in a pregnancy study. CDR3 residues: CAINTGPAGNTIYF. CDR3 bases: TGTGCCATCAATACAGGTCCCGCTGGAAACACCATATATTTT.